This T cell receptor (beta chain) was documented in a study of cytomegalovirus exposure and HLA in healthy donors. About the research overall: HLA-typed donors were the source of approximately 88 million unique TCRs, which an early data release held. Findings and limits, study-wide: In a later analysis, TCR association rates varied by HLA locus: DRB1 most, HLA-C fewest. CMV serostatus was the sole immune exposure information available.

A multiplex PCR was run with 60 Vbeta primers and 13 Jbeta primers. The protocol was immunoSEQ multiplex PCR, while the TCRdb copy is restricted to in-frame clones and leaves out a portion. The repertoire holds about 160,000 clones, with 65% to 70% as singletons. The germline V gene encodes CDR1 SEHNR and CDR2 FQNEAQ (reference sequence). V was trimmed by 1 base and J by 7 bases, leaving 10 bases between them. This CDR3 is 13 amino acids long. This clone was counted a few times. Its antigen remains unknown. The receptor's source is a woman younger than 35 in good health and CMV-seropositive. The chain recombines TRBV7-9 with TRBJ1-1; D remains unclear. Sequencing was done on a sample of PBMCs. The CDR3 protein is CASSLVAGIEAFF. The CDR3 DNA sequence: TGTGCCAGCAGCTTAGTCGCCGGGATTGAAGCTTTCTTT.